This TCR beta chain is drawn from a study of Ad26.COV2.S vaccination and SARS-CoV-2 variants. This clone occurred a few times. Its target is not known. Deletions cut 3 bases from V and 0 bases from J, with 18 bases between. CDR3 size: 17 residues. Germline V gene sequence: CDR1 SQVTM, CDR2 ANQGSEA. Points from the study as a whole: Vaccine recipients surpassed placebo recipients in spike-specific TCR breadth.

Treatment of the sample: 19 received Ad26.COV2.S at low or high dose, single or two shots; about 5 received placebo; per-sample allocation not given. All samples were drawn on day 63, counting from the first vaccine or placebo injection. Assay: immunoSEQ multiplex PCR; the TCRdb copy retains only in-frame clones and omits some. Of roughly 400,000 clones in the sample, about nine tenths were seen once. The receptor comes from a person between 18 and 60 years old who received the Ad26.COV2.S COVID-19 vaccine or a placebo. The rearrangement links TRBV29-1 to TRBJ2-1; D unresolved. Sequences were derived from peripheral blood, sampled in a trial of Ad26.COV2.S vaccine versus placebo. CDR3 residues: CSVEGRRGKSSYNEQFF. CDR3 nucleotide sequence: TGCAGCGTTGAGGGTAGGCGCGGCAAGAGCTCCTACAATGAGCAGTTCTTC.